The 28 T cell receptor beta chains below come from one sample, sequenced in a study of technical replicates of blood from several donors. Measured with immunoSEQ multiplex PCR; TCRdb has only the in-frame clones, and not every one. The sample has roughly 74,000 clones; 90% to 95% are singletons. The material sequenced was T cells isolated from PBMCs. These TCRs come from a human donor in good health.

This chain connects TRBV6-1 to TRBJ2-1, with D possibly being TRBD2 (6 bases). The germline V gene encodes CDR1 MNHNS and CDR2 SASEGT. Trimming cost V 0 bases and J 7 bases, with 16 bases left between them. The CDR3 consists of 16 residues. CDR3 protein: CASSEALSGLLNEQFF. The DNA of the CDR3 is TGTGCCAGCAGTGAAGCGTTATCCGGACTACTAAATGAGCAGTTCTTC.

This chain joins TRBV7-9 and TRBJ2-7, with TRBD2 as a possible D gene (6 bases). Germline CDR1 and CDR2: SEHNR and FQNEAQ (reference sequence). The CDR3 runs 12 residues. Trimming pared 5 bases from V and 1 base from J, leaving 6 bases between. The CDR3 nucleotides read TGTGCCAGCAGCGGAGGGTCCTACGAGCAGTACTTC. The encoded protein is CASSGGSYEQYF.

In DNA, the CDR3 is TGCAGCGTTGTGCCCACCTTACTAGCGGGAGGTTTGGAGACCCAGTACTTC. Its translation: CSVVPTLLAGGLETQYF. The rearrangement links TRBV29-1 to TRBJ2-5; 12 bases are a match to TRBD2. CDR1 and CDR2 (germline): SQVTM, ANQGSEA. The CDR3 spans 17 residues. V lost 4 bases and J lost 5; bases outside the gene matches: 14.

Written as DNA, the CDR3 is TGTGCCAGCAGCTGGGGACAGGGTTTAACTTTCTTT. Protein sequence: CASSWGQGLTFF. The chain has TRBV28 and TRBJ1-1; 9 nucleotides align to TRBD1. The CDR3 is 12 amino acids. V dropped 6 bases and J dropped 12; count of bases not matched to a gene: 8. Germline assignment: CDR1 MDHEN and CDR2 SYDVKM.

The chain has TRBV28 and TRBJ2-7; possible D gene TRBD1, 5 bases. V gave up 2 bases and J gave up 4 bases, with 12 bases separating them. CDR1 and CDR2 from the germline V gene are MDHEN and SYDVKM. The CDR3 consists of 14 residues. CDR3 sequence reads: CASSLGHRWYEQYF. The CDR3 DNA reads as TGTGCCAGCAGTTTAGGTCACAGGTGGTACGAGCAGTACTTC. Full variable domain (missing parts from reference TRBV28 and TRBJ2-7): DVKVTQSSRYLVKRTGEKVFLECVQDMDHENMFWYRQDPGLGLRLIYFSYDVKMKEKGDIPEGYSVSREKKERFSLILESASTNQTSMYLCASSLGHRWYEQYFGPGTRLTVT.

The chain links TRBV25-1 to TRBJ2-2, with TRBD2 as a possible D gene (6 bases). Germline loops: CDR1 MGHDK, CDR2 SYGVNS. V was trimmed by 6 bases and J by 5 bases, leaving 13 bases between them. The CDR3 covers 14 residues. CDR3 DNA: TGTGCCAGCAGAAGGGACTTTGTAACCGGGGAGCTGTTTTTT. Translation gives CASRRDFVTGELFF.

The rearrangement links TRBV4-1 to TRBJ2-2, with 10 nucleotides matching TRBD2. The J segment lost 6 bases and the V segment lost 4 bases, leaving 5 bases of the junction unmatched. CDR1 is MGHRA, CDR2 YSYEKL, per germline. The CDR3 contains 15 residues. In DNA, the CDR3 is TGCGCCAGCAGCCTCCTAGCGGGAGTTTCCGGGGAGCTGTTTTTT. The encoded protein is CASSLLAGVSGELFF.

In its sample, this clone was seen a few times. The V gene is TRBV9, the J gene TRBJ1-4; 8 nucleotides agree with TRBD1. This CDR3 spans 17 amino acids. The germline V gene encodes CDR1 SGDLS and CDR2 YYNGEE. V lost 0 bases to trimming and J lost 4 bases; unmatched junction nucleotides: 8. The CDR3 coding sequence is TGTGCCAGCAGCGTAGATGGACAGGGAATTCTTAATGAAAAACTGTTTTTT. Its protein product is CASSVDGQGILNEKLFF.

The chain recombines TRBV19 with TRBJ2-2, with D hard to call. The V and J ends lost 3 bases and 4 bases respectively, with 12 bases between them. The germline V gene encodes CDR1 LNHDA and CDR2 SQIVND (reference sequence). The CDR3 runs to 15 residues. CDR3 coding DNA: TGTGCCAGTAGTATCCGATCAGTTGGCACCGGGGAGCTGTTTTTT. This sequence encodes CASSIRSVGTGELFF.

The rearrangement uses TRBV28 and TRBJ2-7, with TRBD1 as a possible D gene (6 bases). There are 14 residues in the CDR3. V lost 5 bases and J 2 bases, leaving 13 bases between the germline ends. Per the germline V gene, CDR1 is MDHEN and CDR2 is SYDVKM. Here the CDR3 DNA reads TGTGCCAGCAGTCACCACGACAGGCCCTACGAGCAGTACTTC. Residues: CASSHHDRPYEQYF. Supplemented by reference TRBV28 and TRBJ2-7, the full variable domain reads DVKVTQSSRYLVKRTGEKVFLECVQDMDHENMFWYRQDPGLGLRLIYFSYDVKMKEKGDIPEGYSVSREKKERFSLILESASTNQTSMYLCASSHHDRPYEQYFGPGTRLTVT.

V is TRBV11-3 and J is TRBJ1-2; a weak D match, TRBD1 (5 bases). This CDR3 has 15 residues. Per the germline V gene, CDR1 is SGHNT and CDR2 is YENEEA. V lost 5 bases, J lost 5 bases, and 18 bases lay in between. The DNA of the CDR3 is TGTGCCAGCAGCCCGATCGGCGGGGCGTCATATGGCTACACCTTC. Translation: CASSPIGGASYGYTF.

The V call is TRBV28, the J call TRBJ1-2; 10 positions match TRBD1. The CDR3 totals 16 residues. The V gene's germline CDR1 is MDHEN and CDR2 SYDVKM. The junction had 9 bases not matched to a gene; V was cut back by 5 bases and J by 3 bases. The DNA of the CDR3 is TGTGCCAGCAGTCTTACGACAGGGGGCGCGGACTATGGCTACACCTTC. The encoded protein is CASSLTTGGADYGYTF.

The chain is built from TRBV29-1 and TRBJ1-2; no definite D call. The length of the CDR3 is 11 residues. V lost 5 bases and J lost 8, with 12 bases in between. Germline V lookup: CDR1 SQVTM, CDR2 ANQGSEA. The CDR3 region is CSVREGGGYTF. CDR3 nucleotides: TGCAGCGTTCGGGAGGGCGGCGGCTACACCTTC. The variable domain in full, with the rest retrieved from reference TRBV29-1 and TRBJ1-2, is SAVISQKPSRDICQRGTSLTIQCQVDSQVTMMFWYRQQPGQSLTLIATANQGSEATYESGFVIDKFPISRPNLTFSTLTVSNMSPEDSSIYLCSVREGGGYTFGSGTRLTVV.

The chain is built from TRBV7-2 and TRBJ2-1; D is uncertain. V was clipped by 5 bases and J by 6 bases, with 17 bases between them. CDR3 length equals 15 residues. In germline, CDR1 is SGHTA, CDR2 FQGNSA. The CDR3 region has the DNA TGTGCCAGCAGCCGGGTACACACCCAATTCAATGAGCAGTTCTTC. Translated: CASSRVHTQFNEQFF.

The CDR3 region has the DNA TGTGCCAGCAGTTGGGGACAGGGCTACTACGAGCAGTACTTC. As protein: CASSWGQGYYEQYF. This chain uses TRBV6-1 with TRBJ2-7; TRBD1 aligns across 9 bases. J gave up 3 bases and V 5 bases, and 5 bases lay outside the gene matches. The CDR3 has 14 amino acids. Germline V gene lookup returns CDR1 MNHNS and CDR2 SASEGT.

The chain uses TRBV18 and TRBJ2-1; 9 nucleotides agree with TRBD2. CDR3 length: 16 amino acids. Trimming removed 2 bases from V and 2 bases from J; junction bases left unmatched: 4. Germline V gene lookup returns CDR1 KGHSH and CDR2 LQKENI. CDR3 DNA sequence: TGTGCCAGCTCACCAAGGGGACTAGCAACCTACAATGAGCAGTTCTTC. This gives the protein CASSPRGLATYNEQFF.

The CDR3 sequence is CASSYSDRGYEQYF. The DNA of the CDR3 is TGTGCCAGCAGTTACTCGGACAGGGGATACGAGCAGTACTTC. This chain connects TRBV6-5 to TRBJ2-7; 9 positions agree with TRBD1. Germline values: CDR1 MNHEY, CDR2 SVGAGI. The CDR3 contains 14 residues. V lost 0 bases, J lost 4 bases, and 1 base stayed unmatched.

The rearrangement links TRBV30 to TRBJ1-5; D may be TRBD1 (6 bases). The V end lost 4 bases, the J end lost 5 bases, and 12 bases lay between the germline ends. The germline V gene encodes CDR1 GTSNPN and CDR2 SVGIG (reference sequence). The CDR3 contains 13 residues. As DNA, the CDR3 is TGTGCCTGGACCCAAAGACAGGATCAGCCCCAGCATTTT. It codes for CAWTQRQDQPQHF.

The chain employs TRBV19 and TRBJ1-1; TRBD1 agrees at 10 bases. The J segment lost 6 bases and the V segment lost 6 bases, leaving 4 bases of the junction unmatched. Germline-derived CDR1 and CDR2 are LNHDA and SQIVND (reference sequence). The CDR3 is 13 amino acids. The CDR3, as DNA: TGTGCCAGTAGCAACGGACAGGGGGCTGAAGCTTTCTTT. Translated: CASSNGQGAEAFF.

The chain employs TRBV9 and TRBJ2-7; TRBD2 aligns across 11 bases. The CDR3 is 15 residues long. The V segment lost 7 bases and the J segment 7 bases; nucleotides outside the gene matches: 13. Germline V lookup: CDR1 SGDLS, CDR2 YYNGEE. The CDR3 DNA follows: TGTGCCAGCTCCACTAGCGGGAGCCCAGGAAAGGAGCAGTACTTC. As protein: CASSTSGSPGKEQYF.

This sequence joins TRBV2 and TRBJ2-1; 7 bases map to TRBD1. J was trimmed by 5 bases and V by 7 bases; bases with no gene match: 5. This CDR3 has 13 amino acids. Germline CDR1 and CDR2: SNHLY and FYNNEI. Here the CDR3 reads CASTWDSNNEQFF. In DNA form, the CDR3 reads TGTGCCAGCACCTGGGACAGCAACAATGAGCAGTTCTTC.

This clone showed up just once. The V and J genes are TRBV16 and TRBJ1-1, with no clear D. V lost 3 bases to trimming and J lost 8 bases, with 10 bases between them. The V gene's germline CDR1 is KGHSY and CDR2 FQNENV. This CDR3 is built from 12 residues. The CDR3 spells CASSQVKLEAFF. In nucleotides, the CDR3 is TGTGCCAGCAGCCAGGTTAAGCTGGAAGCTTTCTTT.

The genes are TRBV19 and TRBJ1-5; 7 positions match TRBD1. This CDR3 has 16 amino acids. The germline V gene encodes CDR1 LNHDA and CDR2 SQIVND (reference sequence). V was clipped by 6 bases and J by 0 bases; unmatched bases: 8. The CDR3 is CASRTGPLYSNQPQHF. The CDR3 nucleotides are TGTGCCAGTAGGACAGGGCCCCTTTATAGCAATCAGCCCCAGCATTTT.

The table lists this clone with a count of one. The chain is built from TRBV5-1 and TRBJ1-1, with TRBD1 as a possible D gene (6 bases). The CDR3 length is 14 residues. The germline CDR1 and CDR2 sequences are SGHRS and YFSETQ. Trimming removed 8 bases at V and 2 bases at J, with 16 bases between. CDR3 protein: CASTSTGDNTEAFF. The CDR3 DNA sequence: TGCGCCAGTACATCGACAGGAGATAACACTGAAGCTTTCTTT.

The rearrangement uses TRBV11-2 and TRBJ2-1; D unresolved. Deletions cut 1 base from V and 15 bases from J, with 10 bases between. CDR1 is SGHAT, CDR2 FQNNGV, per germline. The CDR3 loop spans 11 amino acids. The CDR3 sequence: CASSLGPDTFF. The DNA of the CDR3 is TGTGCCAGCAGCTTAGGGCCAGACACGTTCTTC.

Only one count was recorded for this clone. The chain employs TRBV27 and TRBJ2-7; 10 positions agree with TRBD1. Per the germline V gene, CDR1 is MNHEY and CDR2 is SMNVEV (reference sequence). CDR3 size: 14 residues. Trimming took 6 bases from V and 4 from J; bases not matched to a gene: 6. The CDR3 sequence: CASSPGTGVYEQYF. The CDR3 nucleotides read TGTGCCAGCAGCCCCGGGACAGGGGTGTACGAGCAGTACTTC.

This sequence joins TRBV7-8 and TRBJ2-7; D call uncertain. The V and J ends lost 2 bases and 4 bases respectively, with 6 bases between them. The CDR3 is made up of 12 amino acids. The germline gives CDR1 SGHVS, CDR2 FQNEAQ. As DNA, the CDR3 is TGTGCCAGCAGCTTAACTCCGTACGAGCAGTACTTC. Protein product: CASSLTPYEQYF.

The chain couples TRBV4-2 to TRBJ2-3, with 12 nucleotides matching TRBD2. The germline gives CDR1 LGHNA, CDR2 YNFKEQ. V gave up 0 bases and J gave up 4 bases; unmatched junction bases: 5. This CDR3 contains 17 residues. CDR3 loop: CASSQEVRLAGADTQYF. CDR3 bases: TGTGCCAGCAGCCAAGAGGTTAGACTAGCGGGAGCAGATACGCAGTATTTT.